Sequencing of this TCR beta chain was carried out in a study of immune evolution from preneoplasia to lung adenocarcinoma. Study-wide points: From normal lung to invasive adenocarcinoma, top clone frequencies appeared to decrease. Compared with EGFR-mutant or double wild-type lesions, KRAS-mutant nodules were more clonal. Clonality was highest in normal lung, lower in later-stage lesions apparently.

After pathologic assessment, macro-dissection selected premalignant or tumor cells for extraction. Sequenced by immunoSEQ multiplex PCR; TCRdb stores in-frame clones only, minus some. The sample contains under 5,000 clones, about 83% of which appear only once. For this clone: The target antigen is unknown.

The CDR3 has 18 amino acids. CDR1 is MGHRA and CDR2 is YSYEKL in the germline V gene. J was trimmed by 0 bases and V by 1 base; bases with no gene match: 7. The chain employs TRBV4-1 and TRBJ1-3; 9 bases match TRBD1. The sequence came from a person aged 70 to 85 with lung adenocarcinoma. The sequenced sample consisted of FFPE lung adenocarcinoma in situ tissue. The CDR3 is CASSQAPQGAASGNTIYF. CDR3 nucleotide sequence: TGCGCCAGCAGCCAAGCTCCACAGGGGGCGGCCTCTGGAAACACCATATATTTT.